This TCR beta chain was recovered during a study of T cell responses to AZD1222 COVID-19 vaccine. Study-wide findings and caveats: Clonal diversity was possibly underestimated, and white British individuals and females predominated among donors. It was only after the peak T cell response that any repertoires were sampled.

Comment on this clone: Its cognate antigen is unknown.

Profiling relied on immunoSEQ multiplex PCR, and the TCRdb table lists in-frame clones only, not all of them. The sample has roughly 160,000 clones, 92% seen once. The CDR3 covers 11 residues. Trimming removed 1 base from V and 4 bases from J, with 1 base in between. Germline V gene sequence: CDR1 SGHNT, CDR2 YYREEE (reference sequence). The receptor comes from an adult who received the AZD1222 COVID-19 vaccine. The sequencing used peripheral blood, collected 28 days after the second AZD1222 dose. The rearrangement links TRBV5-4 to TRBJ2-3; D unresolved. The CDR3 sequence: CASSLSDTQYF. As DNA, the CDR3 is TGTGCCAGCAGCTTGTCAGATACGCAGTATTTT.